This paragraph reports one T cell receptor beta chain. The target antigen is unknown. This CDR3 has 14 amino acids. The germline CDR1 and CDR2 sequences are SGDLS and YYNGEE. V lost 0 bases to trimming and J lost 5 bases, with 12 bases between them. This record belongs to a study of cytomegalovirus exposure and HLA in healthy donors. At the level of the study: The approximately 120 million unique TCR beta sequences, from some 170 million T cells, were found by an earlier analysis. Study-wide results and limits: Roughly uniform sequencing depth across donors was assumed, possibly incorrectly.

The PCR contained 60 Vbeta and 13 Jbeta primers. Some clones are missing from TCRdb's copy, which holds only in-frame ones; the method was immunoSEQ multiplex PCR. Here the sample spans 200,000 to 250,000 clones, about 84% being singletons. The clonotype comes from a human donor in good health. The sequencing input was PBMCs. The chain links TRBV9 to TRBJ2-7; weak D call: TRBD1 (7 bases). The CDR3 sequence is CASSVGVRGDEQYF. CDR3 in DNA: TGTGCCAGCAGCGTAGGTGTCAGGGGGGACGAGCAGTACTTC.